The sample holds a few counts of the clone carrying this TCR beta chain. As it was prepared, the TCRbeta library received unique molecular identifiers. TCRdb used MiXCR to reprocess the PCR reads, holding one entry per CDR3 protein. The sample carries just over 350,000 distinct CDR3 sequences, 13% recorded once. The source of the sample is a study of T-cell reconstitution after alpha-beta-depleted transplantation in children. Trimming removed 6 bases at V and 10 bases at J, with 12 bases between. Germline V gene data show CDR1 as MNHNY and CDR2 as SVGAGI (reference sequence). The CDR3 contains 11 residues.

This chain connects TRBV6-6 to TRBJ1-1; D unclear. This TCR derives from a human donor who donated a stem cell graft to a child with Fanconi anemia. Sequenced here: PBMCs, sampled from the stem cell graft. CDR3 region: CASSGLKRAFF. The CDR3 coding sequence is TGTGCCAGCAGCGGACTTAAGCGAGCTTTCTTT.